This T cell receptor (beta chain) stems from a study of cytomegalovirus exposure and HLA in healthy donors. Vbeta (60) and Jbeta (13) primers were used in the PCR. The protocol was immunoSEQ multiplex PCR, while the TCRdb copy is restricted to in-frame clones and leaves out a portion. The data contain just over 150,000 clones, more than 75% of them singletons. The ends were cut back, 2 bases at V and 3 bases at J, with 11 bases in the middle. The germline gives CDR1 SGHRS, CDR2 YFSETQ. This CDR3 is 14 amino acids long. With respect to this clone: The antigen is undetermined.

Study-wide points: CMV serostatus stood as the only immune exposure information on hand. Segments of the TCR beta V type were, in most cases, productive about 87% or about 30% of the time in an earlier analysis. The study designated fewer than 200 TCR beta chains cytomegalovirus-associated.

Sequencing input: PBMCs. The source is a young man in good health and CMV-seropositive. The chain uses TRBV5-1 and TRBJ1-1; D remains ambiguous. Here the CDR3 DNA reads TGCGCCAGCAGCTTCGAGGGCCTTGACACTGAAGCTTTCTTT. Protein sequence: CASSFEGLDTEAFF.